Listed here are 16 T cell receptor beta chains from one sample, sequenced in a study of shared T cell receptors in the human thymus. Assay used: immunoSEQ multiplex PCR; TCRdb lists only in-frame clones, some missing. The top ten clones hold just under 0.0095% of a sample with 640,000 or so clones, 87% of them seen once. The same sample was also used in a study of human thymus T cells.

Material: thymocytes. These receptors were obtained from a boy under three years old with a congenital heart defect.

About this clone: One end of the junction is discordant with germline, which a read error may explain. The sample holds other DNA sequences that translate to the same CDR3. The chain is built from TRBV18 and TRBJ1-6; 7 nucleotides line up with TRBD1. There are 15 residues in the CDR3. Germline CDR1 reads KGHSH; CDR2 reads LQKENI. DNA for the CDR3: TGTGCCAGCTCACCTAAGGGACAGCGCAATTCCCCCCTCCACTTT. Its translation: CASSPKGQRNSPLHF.

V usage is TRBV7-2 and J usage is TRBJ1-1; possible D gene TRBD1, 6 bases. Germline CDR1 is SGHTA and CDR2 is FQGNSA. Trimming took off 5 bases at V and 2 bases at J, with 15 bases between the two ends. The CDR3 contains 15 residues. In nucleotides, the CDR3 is TGTGCCAGCAGCGCGCGGACAGCCTTCAACACTGAAGCTTTCTTT. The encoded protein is CASSARTAFNTEAFF.

The CDR3 DNA reads TGTGCCAGCAGCTTAATGACTAGCGGGTACAATGAGCAGTTCTTC. Translating gives CASSLMTSGYNEQFF. The chain has TRBV11-2 and TRBJ2-1, with TRBD2 matching 10 bases. J was trimmed by 4 bases and V by 2 bases; bases with no gene match: 2. Germline V gene data show CDR1 as SGHAT and CDR2 as FQNNGV. CDR3 length: 15 residues.

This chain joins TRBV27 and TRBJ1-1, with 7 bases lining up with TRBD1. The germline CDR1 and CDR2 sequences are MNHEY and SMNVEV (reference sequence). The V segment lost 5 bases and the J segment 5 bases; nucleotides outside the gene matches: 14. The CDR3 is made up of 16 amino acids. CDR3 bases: TGTGCCAGCAGTCTAATCGCACCCACAGGGGTGACTGAAGCTTTCTTT. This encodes CASSLIAPTGVTEAFF.

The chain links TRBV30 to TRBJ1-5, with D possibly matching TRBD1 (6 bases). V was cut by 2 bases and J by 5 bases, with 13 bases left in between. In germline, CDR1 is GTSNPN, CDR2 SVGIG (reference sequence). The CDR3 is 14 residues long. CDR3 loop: CAWSLQGPDQPQHF. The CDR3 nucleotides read TGTGCCTGGAGTTTACAGGGTCCTGATCAGCCCCAGCATTTT. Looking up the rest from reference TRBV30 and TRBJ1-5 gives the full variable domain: SQTIHQWPATLVQPVGSPLSLECTVEGTSNPNLYWYRQAAGRGLQLLFYSVGIGQISSEVPQNLSASRPQDRQFILSSKKLLLSDSGFYLCAWSLQGPDQPQHFGDGTRLSIL.

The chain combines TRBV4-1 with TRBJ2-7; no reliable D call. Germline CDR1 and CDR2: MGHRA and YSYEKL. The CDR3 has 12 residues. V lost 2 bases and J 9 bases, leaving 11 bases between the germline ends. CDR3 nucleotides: TGCGCCAGCAGCCAATACAGTAACTTGCAGTACTTC. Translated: CASSQYSNLQYF.

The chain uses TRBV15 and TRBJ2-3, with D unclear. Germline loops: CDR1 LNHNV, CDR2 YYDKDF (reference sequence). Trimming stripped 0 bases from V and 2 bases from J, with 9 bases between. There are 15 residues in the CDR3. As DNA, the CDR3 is TGTGCCACCAGCAGAGATCCGAGTAACACAGATACGCAGTATTTT. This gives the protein CATSRDPSNTDTQYF.

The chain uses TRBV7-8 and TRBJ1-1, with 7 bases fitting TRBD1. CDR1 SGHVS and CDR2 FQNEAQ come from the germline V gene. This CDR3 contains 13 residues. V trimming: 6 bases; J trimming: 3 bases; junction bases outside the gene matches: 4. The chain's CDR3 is CASRPDRDTEAFF. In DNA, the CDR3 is TGTGCCAGCAGACCCGACAGGGACACTGAAGCTTTCTTT.

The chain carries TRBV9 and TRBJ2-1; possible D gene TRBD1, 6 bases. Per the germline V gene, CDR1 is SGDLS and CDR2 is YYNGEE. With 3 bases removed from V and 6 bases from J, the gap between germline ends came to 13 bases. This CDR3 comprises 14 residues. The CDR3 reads CASSERQEINEQFF. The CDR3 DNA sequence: TGTGCCAGCAGCGAGAGACAGGAGATCAATGAGCAGTTCTTC.

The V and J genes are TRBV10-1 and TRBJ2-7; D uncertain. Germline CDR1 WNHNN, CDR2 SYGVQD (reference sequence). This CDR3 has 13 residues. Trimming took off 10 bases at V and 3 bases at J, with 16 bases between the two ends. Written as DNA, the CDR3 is TGCGCCACACCCGGTGAACCGAGCTACGAGCAGTACTTC. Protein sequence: CATPGEPSYEQYF.

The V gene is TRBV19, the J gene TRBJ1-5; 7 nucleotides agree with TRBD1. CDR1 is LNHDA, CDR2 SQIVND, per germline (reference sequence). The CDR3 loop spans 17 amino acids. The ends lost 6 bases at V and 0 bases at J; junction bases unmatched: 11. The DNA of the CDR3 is TGTGCCAGTAGCAAGAAAGGGACAGCCTATAGCAATCAGCCCCAGCATTTT. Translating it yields CASSKKGTAYSNQPQHF.

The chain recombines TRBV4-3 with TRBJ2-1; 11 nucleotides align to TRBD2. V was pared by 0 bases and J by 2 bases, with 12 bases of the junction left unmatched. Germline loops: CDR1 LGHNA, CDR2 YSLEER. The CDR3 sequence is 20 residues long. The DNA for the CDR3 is TGCGCCAGCAGCCAAGATCGAAGGGAGGAACTAGCGGGGGCCTACAATGAGCAGTTCTTC. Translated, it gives CASSQDRREELAGAYNEQFF.

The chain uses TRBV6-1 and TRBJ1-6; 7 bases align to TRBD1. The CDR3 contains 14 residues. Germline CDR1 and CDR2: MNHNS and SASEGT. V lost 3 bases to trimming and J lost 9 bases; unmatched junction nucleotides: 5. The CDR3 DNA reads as TGTGCCAGCAGTGAGACAGGGAGTAGTTCACCCCTCCACTTT. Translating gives CASSETGSSSPLHF.

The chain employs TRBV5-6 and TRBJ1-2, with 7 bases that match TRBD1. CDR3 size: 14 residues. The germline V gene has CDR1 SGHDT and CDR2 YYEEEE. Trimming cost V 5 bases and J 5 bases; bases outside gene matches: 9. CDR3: CASRLDRVGYGYTF. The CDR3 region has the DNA TGTGCCAGCAGACTCGACAGGGTCGGATATGGCTACACCTTC.

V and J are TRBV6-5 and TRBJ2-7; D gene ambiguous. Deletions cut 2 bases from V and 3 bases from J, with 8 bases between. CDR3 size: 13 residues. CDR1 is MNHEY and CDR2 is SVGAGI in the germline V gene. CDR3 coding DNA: TGTGCCAGCAGTTACGGCAGATTCTACGAGCAGTACTTC. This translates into CASSYGRFYEQYF.

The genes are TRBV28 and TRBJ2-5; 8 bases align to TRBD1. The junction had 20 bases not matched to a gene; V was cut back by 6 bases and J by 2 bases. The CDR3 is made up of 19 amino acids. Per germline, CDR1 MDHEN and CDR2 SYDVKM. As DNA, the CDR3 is TGTGCCAGCAGCTATGACGGGACAGGAAAGGCCGGGGAACAAGAGACCCAGTACTTC. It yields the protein CASSYDGTGKAGEQETQYF.